There are many counts of the clone carrying this TCR beta chain. Its antigen remains unknown. Treg sorting used a CD4+CD25+CD127-/low gate. Notes on the study in general: Whole repertoires were not studied in the larger cohort, only one V-J beta rearrangement. Tumor memory CD4+ T cell TCR gene usage clustered with blood and lymph node memory CD4+ cells and lymph node naive CD4+ cells. Tumor-infiltrating Treg TCR alpha and beta sequences overlapped most with tumor naive CD4+ T cells, then blood naive.

CDR3 length: 13 residues. Per germline, CDR1 DFQATT and CDR2 SNEGSKA (reference sequence). Semi-nested PCR with Nested Universal Primer A followed constant-region reverse priming of full-length variable regions. TCRdb recomputed calls from the 5' RACE reads with MiXCR, one row per CDR3 protein. The profile shows tens of thousands of distinct CDR3 sequences, approximately 22% of them singletons. The clonotype originates from a female donor with breast cancer. The sequencing sample was made of Tregs sorted from blood. The chain recombines TRBV20-1 with TRBJ2-3; D perhaps matches TRBD2 (6 bases). For the CDR3, the DNA is TGCACCGGGAGCCCCGCGAGCACAGATACGCAGTATTTT. This translates into CTGSPASTDTQYF.